The clone carrying this T cell receptor (beta chain) occurred a few times. Other nucleotide sequences from this sample produce the same CDR3. The sample is drawn from a study of T cell responses to AZD1222 COVID-19 vaccine. TCRdb's copy holds only in-frame clones and misses some; the assay was immunoSEQ multiplex PCR. The table includes roughly 170,000 clones, 80% to 90% detected once. This specimen was peripheral blood, taken on day 0 of AZD1222 vaccination. This clonotype originated in an adult in good health.

The CDR3 sequence is CASSLSGRTEAFF. As DNA, the CDR3 is TGTGCCAGCAGCTTATCAGGGCGAACTGAAGCTTTCTTT. The chain combines TRBV7-3 with TRBJ1-1, with D maybe TRBD1 (5 bases). V was pared by 2 bases and J by 5 bases, with 9 bases between. The germline V gene encodes CDR1 SGHTA and CDR2 FQGTGA. The CDR3 totals 13 residues. Using reference TRBV7-3 and TRBJ1-1 for the parts outside the CDR3, the full variable domain is GAGVSQTPSNKVTEKGKYVELRCDPISGHTALYWYRQSLGQGPEFLIYFQGTGAADDSGLPNDRFFAVRPEGSVSTLKIQRTERGDSAVYLCASSLSGRTEAFFGQGTRLTVV.